The 21 T cell receptor beta chains below all came from one sample that was sequenced in a study of cytomegalovirus exposure and HLA in healthy donors. PCR involved 60 Vbeta and 13 Jbeta primers. The repertoire was sequenced with immunoSEQ multiplex PCR; TCRdb's copy has only in-frame clones and lacks some. The top ten hold about 4.9% of the sample, which has some 110,000 clones, 65% to 75% seen once. What was sequenced was PBMCs. These receptors all come from a man aged 25 to 40 in good health and CMV-seropositive.

The V gene is TRBV2, the J gene TRBJ2-3; the D gene is possibly TRBD2 (5 bases). Trimming stripped 3 bases from V and 0 bases from J, with 7 bases between. This CDR3 region has 14 residues. CDR1 is SNHLY, CDR2 FYNNEI, per germline. The CDR3 spells CASSDRGSTDTQYF. For the CDR3, the DNA is TGTGCCAGCAGTGACCGGGGTAGCACAGATACGCAGTATTTT. Supplemented by reference TRBV2 and TRBJ2-3, the full variable domain reads EPEVTQTPSHQVTQMGQEVILRCVPISNHLYFYWYRQILGQKVEFLVSFYNNEISEKSEIFDDQFSVERPDGSNFTLKIRSTKLEDSAMYFCASSDRGSTDTQYFGPGTRLTVL.

The V gene is TRBV9, the J gene TRBJ2-7; D call uncertain. The CDR3 has 14 amino acids. V lost 0 bases, J lost 2 bases, and 9 bases lay in between. In germline, CDR1 is SGDLS, CDR2 YYNGEE. CDR3 bases: TGTGCCAGCAGCGTAGGAGACATCGCCTACGAGCAGTACTTC. It codes for CASSVGDIAYEQYF.

With regard to this clone: The junction does not match germline at one end; this may be a read error. In the same sample, other DNA sequences code for this CDR3. The chain links TRBV6-1 to TRBJ1-6, with D unclear. There are 15 residues in the CDR3. Germline V CDR1 and CDR2: MNHNS, SASEGT. In nucleotides, the CDR3 is TGTGCCAGCAGTGAAATTAGCTCCTATAATTCCCCCCTCCACTTT. As protein: CASSEISSYNSPLHF.

This clone was observed a single time. The chain has TRBV27 and TRBJ1-1, with a tentative D call TRBD1 (6 bases). This CDR3 region has 13 residues. The germline V gene has CDR1 MNHEY and CDR2 SMNVEV (reference sequence). V was shortened by 5 bases and J by 4 bases, with 11 bases between the two germline ends. The chain's CDR3 is CASSHGGATEAFF. The CDR3 DNA reads as TGTGCCAGCAGTCATGGGGGGGCCACTGAAGCTTTCTTT.

The V and J genes are TRBV7-8 and TRBJ2-1; 11 nucleotides line up with TRBD2. This CDR3 is 20 amino acids long. Per the germline V gene, CDR1 is SGHVS and CDR2 is FQNEAQ. Trimming at V came to 0 bases and at J to 5 bases, leaving 15 bases not matched to a gene. The CDR3 region is CASSLALAGGQEFPDNEQFF. CDR3 sequence (DNA): TGTGCCAGCAGCTTAGCATTAGCGGGGGGGCAAGAATTTCCAGACAATGAGCAGTTCTTC.

V is TRBV15 and J is TRBJ2-7, with 7 nucleotides matching TRBD2. Germline V gene data show CDR1 as LNHNV and CDR2 as YYDKDF (reference sequence). Germline trimming cut 3 bases from V and 5 bases from J; bases unmatched to any gene: 13. The CDR3 totals 16 residues. CDR3 in DNA: TGTGCCACCAGCAGTGCACGGACTAGTGAGCTAGACGAGCAGTACTTC. Translated: CATSSARTSELDEQYF.

The sample holds a few counts of this clone. V gene TRBV6-1 combines with J gene TRBJ2-3; 9 bases match TRBD1. Germline V CDR1 and CDR2: MNHNS, SASEGT. With V trimmed by 4 bases and J by 2 bases, 1 base remained unmatched. CDR3 size: 14 residues. The CDR3 sequence: CASSGDRDTDTQYF. The CDR3 bases are TGTGCCAGCAGTGGGGACAGGGACACAGATACGCAGTATTTT.

V usage is TRBV5-1 and J usage is TRBJ1-2; TRBD1 aligns across 7 bases. The CDR3 has 13 amino acids. Trimming cost V 6 bases and J 3 bases; bases outside gene matches: 5. Germline-derived CDR1 and CDR2 are SGHRS and YFSETQ. Written as DNA, the CDR3 is TGCGCCAGCAAGACAGGGTCGGACTATGGCTACACCTTC. This codes for CASKTGSDYGYTF.

This chain uses TRBV7-8 with TRBJ1-1; D call uncertain. Trimming left V 0 bases short and J 5 bases short, with 22 bases between. CDR3 size: 18 residues. Germline V gives CDR1 SGHVS, CDR2 FQNEAQ. CDR3: CASSLARFKGVERTEAFF. In nucleotides, the CDR3 is TGTGCCAGCAGCTTAGCGCGATTCAAAGGAGTCGAGCGAACTGAAGCTTTCTTT.

Details on this clone: The junction does not match germline at one end; this may be a read error. The CDR3 coding sequence is TGTGCCAGCAGCCTCGCGGACAGCGACTATGGCTACCCCTTC. This gives the protein CASSLADSDYGYPF. The chain combines TRBV28 with TRBJ1-2, with D possibly TRBD1 on 6 matching bases. This CDR3 contains 14 residues. In germline, CDR1 is MDHEN, CDR2 SYDVKM.

This clone was detected ten times or more. Additional DNA sequences in this sample encode the identical CDR3. The chain joins TRBV4-2 to TRBJ2-3; TRBD2 agrees at 10 bases. This CDR3 has 16 amino acids. Trimming cost V 0 bases and J 6 bases; bases outside gene matches: 6. CDR1 and CDR2 from the germline V gene are LGHNA and YNFKEQ. The CDR3 DNA reads as TGTGCCAGCAGCCAAGATGGAGCGGGGGGGACCGATACGCAGTATTTT. This translates into CASSQDGAGGTDTQYF.

This chain links TRBV6-6 with TRBJ1-2, with 7 bases identical to TRBD1. This CDR3 contains 15 residues. Germline V gene data show CDR1 as MNHNY and CDR2 as SVGAGI (reference sequence). V lost 3 bases and J lost 4; bases outside the gene matches: 8. For the CDR3, the DNA is TGTGCCAGCAGTTATCAATGGGACAGTAGCTATGGCTACACCTTC. This codes for CASSYQWDSSYGYTF.

This chain links TRBV7-2 with TRBJ2-7, with D possibly TRBD1 on 5 matching bases. Germline CDR1 SGHTA, CDR2 FQGNSA. V was shortened by 1 base and J by 6 bases, with 10 bases between the two germline ends. This CDR3 has 13 amino acids. CDR3 sequence: CASSLDRQGEQYF. CDR3 in DNA: TGTGCCAGCAGCTTAGATCGCCAGGGCGAGCAGTACTTC.

The V gene is TRBV2, the J gene TRBJ1-2; TRBD1 agrees at 7 bases. The CDR3 runs 14 residues. The junction had 7 bases not matched to a gene; V was cut back by 5 bases and J by 4 bases. Germline V gives CDR1 SNHLY, CDR2 FYNNEI. For the CDR3, the DNA is TGTGCCAGCAGTCCCCCGGGACAGTCCTATGGCTACACCTTC. Translated: CASSPPGQSYGYTF.

This chain uses TRBV2 with TRBJ1-1; 9 bases are a match to TRBD1. The ends lost 6 bases at V and 3 bases at J; junction bases unmatched: 5. The CDR3 loop spans 14 amino acids. CDR1 and CDR2 (germline): SNHLY, FYNNEI. The chain's CDR3 is CASSRDRGDTEAFF. In DNA, the CDR3 is TGTGCCAGCAGCCGAGACAGGGGGGACACTGAAGCTTTCTTT.

This clone showed up just once. This sequence joins TRBV30 and TRBJ1-5; possibly TRBD1 for D (6 bases). V was pared by 2 bases and J by 6 bases, with 14 bases between. CDR3 length: 14 amino acids. The germline gives CDR1 GTSNPN, CDR2 SVGIG (reference sequence). CDR3 amino acids: CAWSPLRGSQPQHF. CDR3 DNA: TGTGCCTGGAGTCCACTCAGGGGCAGTCAGCCCCAGCATTTT.

The gene calls are TRBV30 and TRBJ1-5; possible D gene TRBD1, 5 bases. Per the germline V gene, CDR1 is GTSNPN and CDR2 is SVGIG (reference sequence). The CDR3 consists of 13 residues. V lost 2 bases and J lost 4, with 9 bases in between. CDR3 DNA sequence: TGTGCCTGGAGTAAAGGGGATAATCAGCCCCAGCATTTT. As protein: CAWSKGDNQPQHF.

This clone was found once. This chain links TRBV7-2 with TRBJ2-3, with D possibly TRBD1 on 6 matching bases. The V end lost 6 bases, the J end lost 0 bases, and 16 bases lay between the germline ends. Germline V gene data show CDR1 as SGHTA and CDR2 as FQGNSA. CDR3 length: 16 residues. CDR3 DNA sequence: TGTGCCAGCAGTTATGGGACACAGCCTAGCACAGATACGCAGTATTTT. Protein: CASSYGTQPSTDTQYF.

As for this clone: Because the CDR3 is missing its conserved closing phenylalanine or tryptophan, this is likely a read error. The chain employs TRBV2 and TRBJ2-7; 7 bases agree with TRBD1. V was pared by 8 bases and J by 1 base, with 8 bases of the junction left unmatched. Germline V gene sequence: CDR1 SNHLY, CDR2 FYNNEI. This CDR3 comprises 14 residues. CDR3 in amino acids: CASGGGQPSYEQYL. In DNA form, the CDR3 reads TGTGCCAGCGGTGGGGGACAGCCGTCCTACGAGCAGTACCTC.

In this sample, this clone turned up once. The chain has TRBV10-3 and TRBJ2-5; 9 bases fit TRBD2. The V gene end was trimmed by 2 bases and the J gene end by 2 bases; junction bases not matched to a gene: 9. This CDR3 comprises 17 residues. From germline, CDR1 is ENHRY and CDR2 SYGVKD. The CDR3 sequence: CAISEGGLAGSQETQYF. Here the CDR3 DNA reads TGTGCCATCAGTGAGGGGGGGCTAGCGGGGTCACAAGAGACCCAGTACTTC.

The gene calls are TRBV12-5 and TRBJ1-5; D is unresolved. The V end lost 6 bases, the J end lost 4 bases, and 10 bases lay between the germline ends. Germline loops: CDR1 LGHNT, CDR2 FRNRAP. This CDR3 is 13 amino acids long. CDR3 DNA sequence: TGTGCTAGTGGAGCCACCAGGAATCAGCCCCAGCATTTT. Its translation is CASGATRNQPQHF.